The 7 T cell receptor beta chains in this list originate from one sample, sequenced in a study of blood T cell repertoires in COVID-19. The assay was immunoSEQ multiplex PCR, and TCRdb's table has in-frame clones only and misses some. Of roughly 140,000 clones in the sample, about 85% were seen once. Input material: PBMCs or T cells enriched from blood (not recorded which). The receptor set was obtained from a woman between 40 and 50 years old who had recovered from COVID-19.

Comments on this clone: Sequence at one end of the junction differs from germline and may be a read error. The chain joins TRBV7-7 to TRBJ2-1; 9 nucleotides align to TRBD2. Germline V lookup: CDR1 SSHAT, CDR2 FNYEAQ (reference sequence). The CDR3 runs 17 residues. CDR3 bases: TGTGCTAGCAGCCCCGAAGGTGCTAGCGGGGCCTACAATGAGCAGTTCTTC. It encodes CASSPEGASGAYNEQFF.

This chain connects TRBV7-9 to TRBJ1-6, with 7 bases fitting TRBD1. V was clipped by 6 bases and J by 6 bases; unmatched bases: 8. CDR1 and CDR2 from the germline V gene are SEHNR and FQNEAQ (reference sequence). This CDR3 is 15 amino acids long. The CDR3 DNA is TGTGCCAGCAGTCTTGGACAGGAAAGTAATTCACCCCTCCACTTT. It is translated as CASSLGQESNSPLHF.

The chain carries TRBV7-8 and TRBJ1-1; no firm D call. Germline CDR1 is SGHVS and CDR2 is FQNEAQ. V was trimmed by 2 bases and J by 5 bases, leaving 15 bases between them. The length of the CDR3 is 15 residues. This CDR3 is CASSLKQPEQTEAFF. As DNA, the CDR3 is TGTGCCAGCAGCTTAAAACAGCCAGAACAAACTGAAGCTTTCTTT.

This clone appeared a single time. The chain joins TRBV5-4 to TRBJ2-2, with D perhaps matching TRBD2 (6 bases). The germline gives CDR1 SGHNT, CDR2 YYREEE (reference sequence). Trimming took off 0 bases at V and 6 bases at J, with 15 bases between the two ends. The CDR3 is 16 residues long. CDR3 sequence (DNA): TGTGCCAGCAGCTTGGCTCGTCGGAGGGCCCCCGGGGAGCTGTTTTTT. Its protein product is CASSLARRRAPGELFF.

The rearrangement uses TRBV10-3 and TRBJ2-5; D remains ambiguous. The V gene's germline CDR1 is ENHRY and CDR2 SYGVKD. V was shortened by 6 bases and J by 2 bases, with 4 bases between the two germline ends. This CDR3 is built from 11 residues. CDR3 protein: CAIRTQETQYF. The CDR3 region has the DNA TGTGCCATCAGGACTCAAGAGACCCAGTACTTC.

The J gene is TRBJ2-1, the V gene TRBV24-1; TRBD2 aligns across 8 bases. The ends lost 10 bases at V and 6 bases at J; junction bases unmatched: 7. The CDR3 runs 13 residues. The germline V gene encodes CDR1 KGHDR and CDR2 SFDVKD. The CDR3 loop is CATSGAGGNEQFF. CDR3 nucleotides: TGTGCCACGAGCGGGGCGGGGGGCAATGAGCAGTTCTTC.

The genes are TRBV19 and TRBJ1-2, with D perhaps matching TRBD1 (6 bases). This CDR3 has 14 amino acids. Trimming took 5 bases from V and 4 from J, leaving 14 bases between them. Germline V lookup: CDR1 LNHDA, CDR2 SQIVND (reference sequence). The CDR3 nucleotides are TGTGCCAGTAGTGTACCGCGGGGGCCCTATGGCTACACCTTC. This sequence encodes CASSVPRGPYGYTF.